This entry features one T cell receptor (beta chain) sequence. Its antigen is unknown. These data are taken from a study of monozygotic twins with inflammatory bowel disease. Points from the study as a whole: Healthy co-twins showed greater TCRbeta diversity (inverse Simpson) than IBD patients. Repertoire similarity did not differ between concordant and discordant twins, perhaps due to limited power. Researchers report that IBD patients shared fewer clonotypes with others than healthy twins, especially amid disease activity.

UMIs that had a 6-nucleotide sample barcode were put in using template switching. Each CDR3 protein gets one entry in TCRdb, which reprocessed the 5' RACE reads and gives no DNA. With fewer than 550,000 distinct CDR3 sequences in the sample, the ten largest clones hold approximately 2.3%. Sequencing was performed on blood. The sequence was collected from a human donor with ulcerative colitis or Crohn's disease, or a healthy co-twin of an affected twin (not recorded which).

CDR3 region: CASSLDREFYNEQFF. V is TRBV5-6 and J is TRBJ2-1. The CDR3 spans 15 residues. Germline V gene lookup returns CDR1 SGHDT and CDR2 YYEEEE.